This TCR beta chain originates from a study of vaccination and CD4 T cells after COVID-19. Germline V gene sequence: CDR1 MNHEY, CDR2 SVGAGI. J was trimmed by 7 bases and V by 4 bases; bases with no gene match: 8. The CDR3 spans 15 residues. Cultured CD4+ T-cell DNA underwent Oncomine TCR Beta short-read sequencing. TCRdb called the PCR reads again in MiXCR, with one record for every CDR3 protein. Of around 15,000 distinct CDR3 sequences listed, 45% to 65% are singletons. Stated treatment: roughly 10-day PBMC culture with coronavirus spike peptide pools or control peptides (ViraFEST assay). For this clonotype: What it binds is not known.

This TCR was sampled from a human donor who had recovered from COVID-19. Source: CD4+ T cells from blood, cultured in vitro, taken before SARS-CoV-2 vaccination. V gene TRBV6-5 combines with J gene TRBJ2-2, with 8 bases that match TRBD2. The chain's CDR3 is CASSSSGRNGGELFF. The CDR3 coding sequence is TGTGCCAGCAGTTCCAGCGGGAGAAATGGCGGGGAGCTGTTTTTT.